This TCR beta chain appears in the sequencing data of a study of T cells in Graves' hyperthyroidism and ophthalmopathy (dated by TCRdb to the late 2010s). Describing the broader study: A discovery cohort of 95 to 100 patients, about 44 with Graves' ophthalmopathy and about 58 with stable Graves' hyperthyroidism, was used to find distinguishing TCR V-J signatures. TCR Vbeta CDR3 sequencing of around 130 peripheral blood samples (43 ophthalmopathy, roughly 74 hyperthyroidism and some 17 progressor patients) is reported in the paper. In addition, the study compared T-cell repertoires in thyroid tissue and in blood from six Graves' hyperthyroidism patients. For training and testing, the 100 patients in the discovery cohort were randomly divided in a 7:3 ratio. Whether ophthalmopathy could be predicted prospectively was tested in an independent validation cohort made up of roughly 19 hyperthyroidism patients plus 17 patients who later progressed to ophthalmopathy. After blood sampling, hyperthyroidism patients were treated with methimazole at a starting dose of 30 mg daily, and ophthalmopathy patients were treated with high-dose intravenous methylprednisolone.

What the work shows at the level of the full study, not this receptor alone: Most expanded thyroid clonotypes (frequency above 0.001) were also found in blood, which suggests that blood repertoires may mirror thyroid immune responses. Sample size was not statistically predetermined, and investigators were not blinded to group allocation. In cross-validation, a model built on a 13 V-J signature told ophthalmopathy apart from stable hyperthyroidism with 87.88% sensitivity and around 84% specificity, and in testing the same model reached 80%/75%. In validation, the model predicted progression to ophthalmopathy a median of around six months before onset, with about 70% sensitivity and about 75% specificity.

Exclusion was applied to patients with uncontrolled infections, other autoimmune diseases, pregnancy or lactation. Diagnoses relied on clinical symptoms, serum thyroxine and TRAb, thyroid ultrasound and orbital computed tomography. Trizol reagent was used to extract total RNA, and RNA quality was then checked on an Agilent 2100 Bioanalyzer. Concerning this clonotype: No antigen is known for it. The record has no base qualities; no much larger clone is one base away.

The CDR3 runs 14 amino acids, cysteine and phenylalanine included. The CDR3 DNA has 42 bases and is translated from base 1. The germline V gene (reference sequence) provides CDR1 SEHNR and CDR2 FQNEAQ. V is pared back by 4 bases and J by 4 bases, with 12 bases lying between the germline termini. The TCR beta CDR3 regions were amplified from the RNA transcripts. The TCR CDR3 was subjected to a first round of RT-PCR using the HTBI primer set and the Qiagen OneStep RT-PCR kit. Libraries were constructed in a second round of multiplex PCR, after which size selection and purification were performed. Sequencing of the libraries was done on an Illumina HiSeq2000 using paired-end 100 bp reads. In the original analysis: Raw data were processed with SOAPnuke, discarding reads with adapters, uncalled bases, mean Phred below 15, or no exact constant-primer or identifier match. High-quality paired reads were merged using COPE v1.2.5, and each unique nucleotide sequence was defined as a clonotype. MiTCR v1.1 was used to align clonotypes to the IMGT TRBV, TRBD and TRBJ reference segments. The analysis included only V-J combinations with a frequency above 0.0001, which together covered 99% to 99.2% of the repertoires. The TCS score was defined as the ratio of F50 (clonal expansion) to E x V (chaos), calculated using BLOSUM62-based TCRdist between CDR3 peptides within each V-J. Welch's t-statistics and random forest reduced just over 500 V-J features to 13, which were used in a naive Bayes classifier (R e1071). Thyroid-blood repertoire similarity was quantified with the Morisita-Horn index. The raw public data were reprocessed by TCRdb itself: fastp quality trimming at Q25, MiXCR clonotype calling, in-frame beta chains only. For every CDR3 protein sequence, its rows merge into one entry that carries the most common genes and DNA. TCRdb's processing, not the authors' own work, is the source of the V and J calls. The sample has about 570,000 distinct CDR3 sequences on record, around 42% of them singletons. Over 15% of the sample is taken by the ten largest.

The receptor was isolated from an adult woman with Graves' disease, either hyperthyroidism or ophthalmopathy (not recorded which). The chain was built from TRBV7-9 and TRBJ2-3; TRBD2 could be the D gene, as 6 bases match. The source material was peripheral blood or thyroid tissue (not recorded which). The bases are TGTGCCAGCAGCTCGGGAGCATTCCCAGATACGCAGTATTTT. This yields the protein CASSSGAFPDTQYF. Where the CDR3 stops, the reference TRBV7-9 and TRBJ2-3 genes take over; the full variable domain is DTGVSQNPRHKITKRGQNVTFRCDPISEHNRLYWYRQTLGQGPEFLTYFQNEAQLEKSRLLSDRFSAERPKGSFSTLEIQRTEQGDSAMYLCASSSGAFPDTQYFGPGTRLTVL.